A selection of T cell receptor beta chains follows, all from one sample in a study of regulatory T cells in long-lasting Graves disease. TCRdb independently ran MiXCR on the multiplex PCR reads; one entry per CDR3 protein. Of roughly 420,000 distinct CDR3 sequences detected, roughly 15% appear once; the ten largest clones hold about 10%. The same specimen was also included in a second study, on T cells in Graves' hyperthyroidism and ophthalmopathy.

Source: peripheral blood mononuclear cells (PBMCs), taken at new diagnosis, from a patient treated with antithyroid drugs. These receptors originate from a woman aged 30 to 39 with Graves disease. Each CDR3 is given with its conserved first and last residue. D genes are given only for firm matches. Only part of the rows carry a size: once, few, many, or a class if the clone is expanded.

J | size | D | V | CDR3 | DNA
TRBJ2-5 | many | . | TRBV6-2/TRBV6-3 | CASSYSIRLAETQYF | TGTGCCAGCAGTTACTCGATTCGGCTAGCAGAGACCCAGTACTTC
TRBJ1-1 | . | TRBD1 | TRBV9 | CASTQGGQNTEAFF | TGTGCCAGCACCCAGGGGGGACAGAACACTGAAGCTTTCTTT
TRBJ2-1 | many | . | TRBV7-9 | CASKLQGGVGNEQFF | TGTGCCAGCAAATTACAGGGAGGAGTGGGCAATGAGCAGTTCTTC
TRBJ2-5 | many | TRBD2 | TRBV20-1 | CSAQGLAGDRGSETQYF | TGCAGTGCCCAAGGACTAGCGGGAGACAGGGGAAGTGAGACCCAGTACTTC
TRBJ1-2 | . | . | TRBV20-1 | CSTDPPGGGYTF | TGCAGCACAGATCCCCCTGGGGGTGGCTACACCTTC
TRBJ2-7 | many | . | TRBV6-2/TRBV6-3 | CASSEAAEGIRRADF | TGTGCCAGCAGTGAAGCGGCGGAGGGAATTCGGAGGGCGGACTTC
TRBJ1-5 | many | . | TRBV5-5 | CASNLGDIANQPQHF | TGTGCCAGCAACCTAGGGGACATAGCGAATCAGCCCCAGCATTTT
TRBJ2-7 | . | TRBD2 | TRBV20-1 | CSAPRREGLKTHEQYF | TGCAGTGCCCCAAGGCGGGAGGGCCTTAAGACGCACGAGCAGTACTTC
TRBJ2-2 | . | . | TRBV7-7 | CASSPLGGLNTGELFF | TGTGCTAGCAGCCCCCTTGGCGGGTTGAACACCGGGGAGCTGTTTTTT
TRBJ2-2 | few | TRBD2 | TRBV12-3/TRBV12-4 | CASSTEGLAGGYHTGELFF | TGTGCCAGCAGTACCGAGGGACTAGCGGGAGGGTACCACACCGGGGAGCTGTTTTTT
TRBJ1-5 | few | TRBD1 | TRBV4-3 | CASSQGLGGTQPQHF | TGCGCCAGCAGCCAAGGATTAGGGGGCACTCAGCCCCAGCATTTT
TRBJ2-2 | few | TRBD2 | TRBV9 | CASSGGAGGLGELFF | TGTGCCAGCAGCGGGGGTGCGGGAGGTCTCGGGGAGCTGTTTTTT
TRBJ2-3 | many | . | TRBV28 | CASSLYRPYTDTQYF | TGTGCCAGCAGTTTATATCGTCCCTACACAGATACGCAGTATTTT
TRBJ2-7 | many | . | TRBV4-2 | CASGGSSYEQYF | TGTGCCAGCGGGGGAAGCTCCTACGAGCAGTACTTC
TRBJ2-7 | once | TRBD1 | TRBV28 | CASAKSLPGQGQKMYF | TGTGCCAGCGCGAAAAGTTTGCCGGGACAGGGGCAAAAGATGTACTTC
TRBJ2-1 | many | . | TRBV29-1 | CSVEDLDQSSYNEQFF | TGCAGCGTTGAAGATCTGGACCAAAGCTCCTACAATGAGCAGTTCTTC
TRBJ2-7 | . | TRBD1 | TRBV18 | CASSVKGAWDEQYF | TGTGCCAGCTCAGTAAAGGGGGCCTGGGACGAGCAGTACTTC
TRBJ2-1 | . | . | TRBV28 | CASSFGSYVEQFF | TGTGCCAGCAGTTTCGGCAGTTACGTTGAGCAGTTCTTC
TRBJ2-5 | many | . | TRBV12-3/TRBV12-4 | CASSLGQPVDRGETQYF | TGTGCCAGCAGTTTAGGGCAGCCCGTGGACCGGGGAGAGACCCAGTACTTC
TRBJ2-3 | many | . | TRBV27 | CASRAVGGGSSTDTQYF | TGTGCCAGCAGGGCAGTGGGGGGCGGATCTAGCACAGATACGCAGTATTTT
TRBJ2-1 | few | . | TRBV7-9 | CASSPFPRSSYNEQFF | TGTGCCAGCAGCCCCTTCCCTCGAAGCTCCTACAATGAGCAGTTCTTC
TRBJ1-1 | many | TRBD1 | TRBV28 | CASSLPDRANTEAFF | TGTGCCAGCAGTTTACCCGACAGGGCGAACACTGAAGCTTTCTTT
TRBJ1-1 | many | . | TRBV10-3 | CAISVGQMNTEAFF | TGTGCCATCAGTGTAGGACAGATGAACACTGAAGCTTTCTTT
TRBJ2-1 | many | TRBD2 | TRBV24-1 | CATRGRGPGLAETYNEQFF | TGTGCCACCAGAGGGAGGGGACCGGGACTAGCTGAAACCTACAATGAGCAGTTCTTC
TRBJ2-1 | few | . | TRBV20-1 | CSATLLSSYNEQFF | TGCAGTGCCACACTTCTGAGCTCCTACAATGAGCAGTTCTTC
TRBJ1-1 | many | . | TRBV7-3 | CASSLSGGATEAFF | TGTGCCAGCAGCTTAAGTGGCGGAGCAACTGAAGCTTTCTTT
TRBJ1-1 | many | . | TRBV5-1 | CASSLVLGANTEAFF | TGCGCCAGCAGCTTGGTTTTGGGGGCGAACACTGAAGCTTTCTTT
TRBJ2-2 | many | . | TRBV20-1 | CSALDRNTGELFF | TGCAGTGCTCTGGACAGAAACACCGGGGAGCTGTTTTTT
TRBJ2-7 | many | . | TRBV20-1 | CSARYPGPFFQEQYF | TGCAGTGCTCGCTATCCGGGACCGTTCTTTCAAGAGCAGTACTTC
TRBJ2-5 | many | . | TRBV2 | CASSAGMGSSQETQYF | TGTGCCAGCAGCGCGGGTATGGGATCCAGCCAAGAGACCCAGTACTTC
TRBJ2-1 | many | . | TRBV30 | CAWKGGWHNEQFF | TGTGCCTGGAAAGGAGGTTGGCACAATGAGCAGTTCTTC
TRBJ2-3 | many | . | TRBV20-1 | CSARDLQRPTDTQYF | TGCAGTGCTAGAGATCTCCAAAGACCTACAGATACGCAGTATTTT
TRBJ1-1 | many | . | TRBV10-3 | CAISEGRVRDTEAFF | TGTGCCATCAGTGAGGGCAGGGTACGGGACACTGAAGCTTTCTTT
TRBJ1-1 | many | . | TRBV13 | CASSSKGESTEAFF | TGTGCCAGCAGCTCAAAGGGGGAGAGCACTGAAGCTTTCTTT
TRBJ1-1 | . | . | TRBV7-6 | CASSLGGSVEAFF | TGTGCCAGCAGCTTAGGGGGGAGCGTTGAAGCTTTCTTT
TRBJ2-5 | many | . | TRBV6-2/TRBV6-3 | CASSWGANAVRGKADQETQYF | TGTGCCAGCAGTTGGGGGGCCAACGCTGTTCGCGGGAAAGCAGATCAAGAGACCCAGTACTTC
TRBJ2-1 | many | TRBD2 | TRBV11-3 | CASSLGGGEGEQFF | TGTGCCAGCAGCTTAGGTGGAGGGGAGGGTGAGCAGTTCTTC
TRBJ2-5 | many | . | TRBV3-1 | CASSRPGGGRETQYF | TGTGCCAGCAGCCGACCCGGAGGAGGGAGAGAGACCCAGTACTTC
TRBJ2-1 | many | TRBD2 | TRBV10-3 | CAISESGAGGDYEQFF | TGTGCCATCAGTGAGTCGGGAGCGGGAGGGGATTATGAGCAGTTCTTC
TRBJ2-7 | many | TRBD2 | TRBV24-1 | CATPRTSGAYEQYF | TGTGCCACCCCCCGGACTAGCGGGGCCTACGAGCAGTACTTC
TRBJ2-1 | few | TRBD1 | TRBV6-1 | CASRSKRTGSYNEQFF | TGTGCCAGCAGGTCCAAACGGACAGGCTCCTACAATGAGCAGTTCTTC
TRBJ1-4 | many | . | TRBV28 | CASSSGTENEKLFF | TGTGCCAGCAGTTCCGGGACGGAGAATGAAAAACTGTTTTTT
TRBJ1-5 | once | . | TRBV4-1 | CASSQDGGILPQHF | TGCGCCAGCAGCCAAGATGGCGGGATCCTGCCCCAGCATTTT
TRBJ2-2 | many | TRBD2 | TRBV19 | CASSESGSWTGELFF | TGTGCCAGTAGTGAGAGCGGGAGCTGGACCGGGGAGCTGTTTTTT
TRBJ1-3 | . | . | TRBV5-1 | CASSFGTGSSGNTIYF | TGCGCCAGCAGCTTTGGGACGGGGAGCTCTGGAAACACCATATATTTT
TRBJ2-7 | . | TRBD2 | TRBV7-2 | CASSLAGRSLYEQYF | TGTGCCAGCAGCCTAGCCGGGAGGTCCCTCTACGAGCAGTACTTC
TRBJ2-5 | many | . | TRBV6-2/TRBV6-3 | CASRPTGIHEETQYF | TGTGCCAGCAGACCCACAGGGATACACGAAGAGACCCAGTACTTC
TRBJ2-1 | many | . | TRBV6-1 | CASIPTLAQSSYNEQFF | TGTGCCAGCATCCCCACGCTCGCACAGAGCTCCTACAATGAGCAGTTCTTC
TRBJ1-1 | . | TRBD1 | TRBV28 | CASALGQVNTEAFF | TGTGCCAGCGCCCTCGGACAGGTGAACACTGAAGCTTTCTTT